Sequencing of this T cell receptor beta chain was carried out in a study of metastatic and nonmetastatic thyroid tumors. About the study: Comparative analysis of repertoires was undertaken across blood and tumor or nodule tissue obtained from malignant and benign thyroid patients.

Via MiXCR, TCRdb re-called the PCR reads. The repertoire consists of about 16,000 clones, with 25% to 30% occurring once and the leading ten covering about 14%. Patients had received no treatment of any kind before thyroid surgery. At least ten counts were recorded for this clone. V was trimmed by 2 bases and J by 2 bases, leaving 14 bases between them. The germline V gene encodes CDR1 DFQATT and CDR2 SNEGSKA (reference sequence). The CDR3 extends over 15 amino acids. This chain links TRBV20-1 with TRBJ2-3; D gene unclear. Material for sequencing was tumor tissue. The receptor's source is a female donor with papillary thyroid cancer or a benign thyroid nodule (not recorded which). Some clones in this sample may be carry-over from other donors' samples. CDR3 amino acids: CSARPLNDPTDTQYF. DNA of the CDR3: TGCAGTGCTAGACCGCTCAACGACCCCACAGATACGCAGTATTTT.